This T cell receptor beta chain is from a study of cytomegalovirus exposure and HLA in healthy donors. Study in general: As an earlier analysis found, about 190 million T cells yielded approximately 100 million unique TCR beta sequences. Of the donors genotyped, 398 in all, about 76% fell in the Caucasian-associated ancestry cluster.

This CDR3 spans 21 amino acids. V lost 4 bases and J 0 bases, leaving 28 bases between the germline ends. Looked up from germline, CDR1 is ENHRY and CDR2 is SYGVKD. As regards this clone: Antigen: not known.

Study-wide points: Sequencing depth roughly uniform across donors was assumed in presence/absence analyses. In a later analysis, TCR beta V- and J-gene trimming was associated with a missense DCLRE1C variant.

60 Vbeta and 13 Jbeta primers were used in PCR. TCRdb's table, derived via immunoSEQ multiplex PCR, lists solely in-frame clones and lacks some. This table holds approximately 130,000 clones, roughly 80% found once. Sequenced input: PBMCs. This clonotype was sampled from a man aged 18 to 30 in good health and CMV-seronegative. V gene TRBV10-3 combines with J gene TRBJ2-1; a possible D gene is TRBD1 (5 bases). The DNA for the CDR3 is TGTGCCATCAGTGGCCCAAACACATCCACTCCGCACAGGAGCTCCTACAATGAGCAGTTCTTC. This gives the protein CAISGPNTSTPHRSSYNEQFF.